The 16 T cell receptor beta chains reported below all come from one sample, sequenced in a study of T cell clusters in autoimmune cytopenias. Some 38,000 genome equivalents of blood DNA were amplified for TRB. Multiplex touch-down PCR amplified TRB using TRB-A and TRB-B pools in one tube. Following a re-call of the multiplex PCR reads, TCRdb has one entry per CDR3 protein and lacks DNA. The record lists some 8,100 distinct CDR3 sequences, of which the ten most abundant hold 21%. Specimen: peripheral blood. These receptors came from a human donor with an autoimmune cytopenia or autoimmune hepatitis (not recorded which).

This chain uses TRBV11-2 with TRBJ1-2. The CDR3 is made up of 14 amino acids. Per germline, CDR1 SGHAT and CDR2 FQNNGV. The CDR3 sequence is CASSLSSDLYGYTF.

The CDR3 loop is CASSPVRETISGNTIYF. This chain connects TRBV18 to TRBJ1-3. Germline V lookup: CDR1 KGHSH, CDR2 LQKENI. This CDR3 is built from 17 residues.

The chain has TRBV27 and TRBJ1-2; TCRdb gives TRBD1 as the D gene, but with no DNA this cannot be confirmed. The CDR3 length is 13 residues. Germline V lookup: CDR1 MNHEY, CDR2 SMNVEV (reference sequence). CDR3 protein: CASSEGNNYGYTF.

V gene TRBV27 combines with J gene TRBJ2-3; TCRdb's D call of TRBD1 is untestable without DNA. The V gene's germline CDR1 is MNHEY and CDR2 SMNVEV (reference sequence). This CDR3 spans 18 amino acids. CDR3 residues: CASRLFYTGGESGDTQYF.

Considering frequency, this clonotype is medium-sized. The chain is built from TRBV7-9 and TRBJ1-2; TCRdb selects TRBD1, and the lack of DNA leaves this call unchecked. Germline CDR1 is SEHNR and CDR2 is FQNEAQ (reference sequence). The CDR3 consists of 13 residues. The CDR3 sequence: CASSFGQGYGYTF.

This sequence joins TRBV19 and TRBJ1-1; without DNA, the TCRdb call of TRBD1 cannot be checked. CDR1 is LNHDA, CDR2 SQIVND, per germline (reference sequence). The CDR3 covers 14 residues. The CDR3 here is CASSMAPPNTEAFF.

This clonotype ranks as medium-sized (0.01 to 0.1%) in terms of frequency. The rearrangement links TRBV19 to TRBJ1-6; TCRdb selects TRBD1, and the lack of DNA leaves this call unchecked. Germline V CDR1 and CDR2: LNHDA, SQIVND (reference sequence). The CDR3 is made up of 16 amino acids. The CDR3 sequence is CASSIGGRGGFAPLHF.

J is TRBJ1-6 and V is TRBV11-2. Germline values: CDR1 SGHAT, CDR2 FQNNGV. The CDR3 length is 15 residues. The CDR3 reads CASSLAGSLNSPLHF.

V and J are TRBV5-5 and TRBJ1-1; without DNA, the TCRdb call of TRBD1 cannot be checked. The CDR3 contains 15 residues. Germline V gene sequence: CDR1 SGHKS, CDR2 YYEKEE (reference sequence). CDR3 region: CASSSMGGRATEAFF.

This clonotype is called medium-sized based on its frequency. V usage is TRBV20-1 and J usage is TRBJ2-7; TCRdb selects TRBD1, and the lack of DNA leaves this call unchecked. Germline V CDR1 and CDR2: DFQATT, SNEGSKA (reference sequence). This CDR3 is built from 15 residues. This CDR3 is CSARDDRSKGDEQYF.

This clonotype is identified as medium-sized (0.01 to 0.1%) from frequency. The chain couples TRBV20-1 to TRBJ1-2; the D call of TRBD1 rests on TCRdb alone, since no DNA is present to check it. CDR3 length: 12 amino acids. The germline gives CDR1 DFQATT, CDR2 SNEGSKA (reference sequence). The CDR3 region is CSARGQADGYTF.

J is TRBJ2-1 and V is TRBV10-3; there is no DNA to check the TCRdb D call of TRBD2. In germline, CDR1 is ENHRY, CDR2 SYGVKD. The CDR3 is 15 amino acids. CDR3 loop: CAIKSSLADYNEQFF.

The rearrangement uses TRBV19 and TRBJ2-3; TCRdb's D call, TRBD1, is unchecked because there is no DNA. Germline V gene sequence: CDR1 LNHDA, CDR2 SQIVND (reference sequence). This CDR3 has 14 amino acids. The CDR3 spells CATKQDPSTDTQYF.

By frequency, this clonotype registers medium-sized. CDR3 sequence reads: CASSLRAGGWGYTF. The V gene is TRBV7-9, the J gene TRBJ1-2; checking the TCRdb D call of TRBD1 is not possible without DNA. Per the germline V gene, CDR1 is SEHNR and CDR2 is FQNEAQ (reference sequence). This CDR3 comprises 14 residues.

This CDR3 is CASSLVTSGSYEQFF. This rearrangement joins TRBV5-1 to TRBJ2-1; TCRdb outputs TRBD2, but without DNA this stays unchecked. This CDR3 is built from 15 residues. In germline, CDR1 is SGHRS, CDR2 YFSETQ.

This chain connects TRBV19 to TRBJ2-5; TCRdb proposes TRBD1, but this gene call is untestable without DNA. Germline loops: CDR1 LNHDA, CDR2 SQIVND (reference sequence). There are 15 residues in the CDR3. The CDR3 sequence: CASSPLKGIQETQYF.